Following are 4 T cell receptor beta chains from one sample sequenced in a study of T cell clonality in common variable immunodeficiency. Libraries were prepared by immunoSEQ multiplex PCR; TCRdb keeps only in-frame clonotypes and omits some of them. This sample has about 52,000 clones and no singletons, with more than 1.5% in the ten largest. Sequencing was carried out using peripheral blood mononuclear cells. These receptors were collected from a person aged 18 to 70 in good health.

This clone appeared many times. The read is 3 residues too short to cover the CDR3 end, so that end is filled in from the germline J gene. This chain links TRBV20-1 with TRBJ2-1, with 13 bases that match TRBD2. Germline-derived CDR1 and CDR2 are DFQATT and SNEGSKA (reference sequence). Unmatched junction bases numbered 8, after V lost 6 bases and J lost 9 bases. CDR3 size: 14 residues. The DNA read from the CDR3 is TGCAGTGCAAGGACTAGCGGGAGAAATCCTGAG. Its protein product is CSARTSGRNPE. In full, the CDR3 reads CSARTSGRNPEQFF.

This clone occurred many times. One end of the junction fails to match germline, which may point to a read error. The CDR3 end lies 3 residues beyond the end of the read and is filled in from the germline J gene. The chain uses TRBV10-3 and TRBJ1-2; D is unclear. The CDR3 totals 13 residues. Per the germline V gene, CDR1 is ENHRY and CDR2 is SYGVKD. The DNA read from the CDR3 is TGTGCCATCGGTGACGACATCCTTTATGGC. Residues: CAIGDDILYG. The complete CDR3 protein is CAIGDDILYGYTF.

This clone has ten or more counts. The junction differs from germline at one of its ends, possibly a read error. Coverage ceases 3 residues before the CDR3 finishes, and the germline J gene fills in the end. This rearrangement joins TRBV29-1 to TRBJ2-1; 11 bases map to TRBD2. The CDR3 runs to 13 residues. From germline, CDR1 is SQVTM and CDR2 ANQGSEA. The CDR3 DNA, read in part, is TGCAGCGCTGAACTAGCGGGAGTTCGTGAG. This codes for CSAELAGVRE. The whole CDR3 is CSAELAGVREQFF.

This clone was seen a few times. CDR3 sequence reads: CASSVGLERETQYF. The CDR3 bases that were read are TGTGCCAGTAGTGTCGGACTAGAACGAGAGACG. V and J are TRBV19 and TRBJ2-3; 7 positions match TRBD2. From the germline J gene comes the end of the CDR3, since the read stops 3 residues before it. The germline CDR1 and CDR2 sequences are LNHDA and SQIVND (reference sequence). CDR3 length: 14 residues. The full variable domain, completed using reference TRBV19 and TRBJ2-3, is DGGITQSPKYLFRKEGQNVTLSCEQNLNHDAMYWYRQDPGQGLRLIYYSQIVNDFQKGDIAEGYSVSREKKESFPLTVTSAQKNPTAFYLCASSVGLERETQYFGPGTRLTVL.